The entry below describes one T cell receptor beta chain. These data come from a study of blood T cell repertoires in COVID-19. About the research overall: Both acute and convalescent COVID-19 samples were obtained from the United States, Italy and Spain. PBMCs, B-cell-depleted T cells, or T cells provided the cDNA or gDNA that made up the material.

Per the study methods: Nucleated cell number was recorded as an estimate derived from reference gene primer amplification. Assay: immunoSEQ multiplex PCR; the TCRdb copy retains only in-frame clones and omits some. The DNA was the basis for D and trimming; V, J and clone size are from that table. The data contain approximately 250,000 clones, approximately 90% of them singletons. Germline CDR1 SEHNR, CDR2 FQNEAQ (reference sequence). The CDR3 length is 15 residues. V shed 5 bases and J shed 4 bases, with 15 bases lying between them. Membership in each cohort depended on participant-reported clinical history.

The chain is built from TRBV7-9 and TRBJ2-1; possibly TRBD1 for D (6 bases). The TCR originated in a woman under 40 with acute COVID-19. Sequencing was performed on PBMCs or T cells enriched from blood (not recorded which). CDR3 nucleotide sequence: TGTGCCAGCAGCCTACTTGAGGGGGTTTACAATGAGCAGTTCTTC. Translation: CASSLLEGVYNEQFF.